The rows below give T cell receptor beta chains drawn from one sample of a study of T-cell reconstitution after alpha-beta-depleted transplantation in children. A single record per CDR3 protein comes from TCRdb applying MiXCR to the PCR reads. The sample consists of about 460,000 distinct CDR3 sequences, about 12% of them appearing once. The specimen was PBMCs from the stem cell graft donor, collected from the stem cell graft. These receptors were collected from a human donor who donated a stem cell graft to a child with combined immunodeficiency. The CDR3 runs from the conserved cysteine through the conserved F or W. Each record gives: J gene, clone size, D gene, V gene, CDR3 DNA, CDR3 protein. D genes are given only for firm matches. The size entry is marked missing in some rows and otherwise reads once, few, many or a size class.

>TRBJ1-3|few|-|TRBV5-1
TGCGCCAGCAGCTCAGGACTTTCTGGAAACACCATATATTTT
CASSSGLSGNTIYF
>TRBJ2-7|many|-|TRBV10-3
TGTGCCATCACGGAGGGGGACTCCTACGAGCAGTACTTC
CAITEGDSYEQYF
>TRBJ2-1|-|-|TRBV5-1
TGCGCCAGCAGCCCCCTCCGGGGGAACAATGAGCAGTTCTTC
CASSPLRGNNEQFF
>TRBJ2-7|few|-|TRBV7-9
TGTGCCAGCAGGGGACTTACGAGCTCCTACGAGCAGTACTTC
CASRGLTSSYEQYF
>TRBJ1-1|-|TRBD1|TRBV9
TGTGCCAGCACCTCACCCGGGACAGAGAACACTGAAGCTTTCTTT
CASTSPGTENTEAFF
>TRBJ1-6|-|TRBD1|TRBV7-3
TGTGCCAGCAGCTTACGCCGGACAGGGGTTAATAATTCACCCCTCCACTTT
CASSLRRTGVNNSPLHF
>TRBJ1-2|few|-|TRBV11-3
TGTGCCAGCAGCTTGGAAACAGGGAACTATGGCTACACCTTC
CASSLETGNYGYTF
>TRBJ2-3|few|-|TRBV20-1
TGCAGTGCTAGACCGCCCTGGGCCCCGCCGGGTACGCAGTATTTT
CSARPPWAPPGTQYF
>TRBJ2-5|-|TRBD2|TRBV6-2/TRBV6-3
TGTGCCAGCAGAACCCGATCGGGACTAGCGGGGGAGACCCAGTACTTC
CASRTRSGLAGETQYF
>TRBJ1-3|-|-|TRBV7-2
TGTGCCAGCAGCTTATTCCAGGGGAACTCTGGAAACACCATATATTTT
CASSLFQGNSGNTIYF
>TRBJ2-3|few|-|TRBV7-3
TGTGCCAGCAGCTTCGGTGGGATCGATACGCAGTATTTT
CASSFGGIDTQYF
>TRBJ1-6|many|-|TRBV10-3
TGTGCCATCAGTGACAGGGTCCAGAATTCACCCCTCCACTTT
CAISDRVQNSPLHF
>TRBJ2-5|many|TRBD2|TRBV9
TGTGCCAGCAGCGTAGCGGGAGGGCCCGAGACCCAGTACTTC
CASSVAGGPETQYF
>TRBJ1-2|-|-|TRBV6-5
TGTGCCAGCAGTCTGACAGGTCCCGGCTATGGCTACACCTTC
CASSLTGPGYGYTF
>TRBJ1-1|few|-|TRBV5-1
TGCGCCAGCAGCTTGGACCATACGAACACTGAAGCTTTCTTT
CASSLDHTNTEAFF
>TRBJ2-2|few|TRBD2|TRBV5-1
TGCGCCAGCAGCCTACCGGGACTAGCGGGCACCGGGGAGCTGTTTTTT
CASSLPGLAGTGELFF
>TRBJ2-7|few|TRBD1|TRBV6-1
TGTGCCAGCAGATCAGGGTCCGGGACAGGGGGGTACGAGCAGTACTTC
CASRSGSGTGGYEQYF
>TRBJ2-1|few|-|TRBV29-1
TGCAGCGTTGAAGCCGGGGGCCATGAGCAGTTCTTC
CSVEAGGHEQFF
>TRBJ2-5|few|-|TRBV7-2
TGTGCCAGCAGCTTATGGGCTAGCCAAGAGACCCAGTACTTC
CASSLWASQETQYF
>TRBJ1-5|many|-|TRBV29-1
TGCAGCGTAACGGACGGGAATAGCAATCAGCCCCAGCATTTT
CSVTDGNSNQPQHF
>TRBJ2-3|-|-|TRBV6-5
TGTGCCAGCAGTTACGCCGGGGGCCTTGCCTCCAGCACAGATACGCAGTATTTT
CASSYAGGLASSTDTQYF
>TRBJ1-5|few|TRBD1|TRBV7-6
TGTGCCAGCAGCTTGGGGACAGGGACCTGGGAGCCCCAGCATTTT
CASSLGTGTWEPQHF
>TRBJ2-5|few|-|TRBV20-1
TGCAGTGCTTCGCTTAACGCTGGTCGTCACCAAGAGACCCAGTACTTC
CSASLNAGRHQETQYF
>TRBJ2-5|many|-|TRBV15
TGTGCCACCAGCAGGCCGGGAGTCCAAGAGACCCAGTACTTC
CATSRPGVQETQYF
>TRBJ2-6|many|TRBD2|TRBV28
TGTGCCAGCAGTTTATCACGGGGGGACTCTGGGGCCAACGTCCTGACTTTC
CASSLSRGDSGANVLTF
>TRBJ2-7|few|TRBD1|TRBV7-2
TGTGCCAGCAGCGATCGGACAGGGGCGGTCGAGCAGTACTTC
CASSDRTGAVEQYF
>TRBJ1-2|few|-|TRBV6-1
TGTGCCAGCAGTGAGGGTACAGGGAGCCCGTGGGGCTACACCTTC
CASSEGTGSPWGYTF
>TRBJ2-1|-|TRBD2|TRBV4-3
TGCGCCAGCAGCCAAGATACCGGGAGGGCCGGTCAGTTCTTC
CASSQDTGRAGQFF
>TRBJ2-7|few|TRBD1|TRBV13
TGTGCCAGCAGCAGCGGGACAGGGGCTACCTACGAGCAGTACTTC
CASSSGTGATYEQYF
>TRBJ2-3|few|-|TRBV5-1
TGCGCCAGCAGCTCCCGGTACTTCGATCGGACAGATACGCAGTATTTT
CASSSRYFDRTDTQYF
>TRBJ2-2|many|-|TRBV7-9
TGTGCCAGCAGAGAGGAAGCGTGGCAATTCGGGGAGCTGTTTTTT
CASREEAWQFGELFF
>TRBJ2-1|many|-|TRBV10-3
TGTGCCATCAGACGGGACTCTTCCTACAATGAGCAGTTCTTC
CAIRRDSSYNEQFF
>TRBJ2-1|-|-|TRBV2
TGTGCCAGCATTGTGCGTTCCCGAAATGAGCAGTTCTTC
CASIVRSRNEQFF
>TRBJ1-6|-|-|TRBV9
TGTGCCAGCAGCTCCGGACTCTATAATTCACCCCTCCACTTT
CASSSGLYNSPLHF
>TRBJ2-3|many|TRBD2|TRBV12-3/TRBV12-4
TGTGCCAGCAGTTTAGGACTAGCGGTTAGCACAGATACGCAGTATTTT
CASSLGLAVSTDTQYF
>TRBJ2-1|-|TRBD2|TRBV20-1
TGCAGTGCTAGCACACCGGGACTAGCGGTGGGATACAATGAGCAGTTCTTC
CSASTPGLAVGYNEQFF
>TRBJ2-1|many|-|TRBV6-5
TGTGCCAGCAGTCGGGAGTTGCACAATGAGCAGTTCTTC
CASSRELHNEQFF
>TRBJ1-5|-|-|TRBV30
TGTGCCTGGAGGGGCGCGGGGGGCAATCAGCCCCAGCATTTT
CAWRGAGGNQPQHF
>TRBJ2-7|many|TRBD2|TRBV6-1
TGTGCCAGCAGTGAAGAGGCTAGCGGGAGCTACGAGCAGTACTTC
CASSEEASGSYEQYF
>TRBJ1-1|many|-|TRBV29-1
TGCAGCGTTGGAGGGAAATCTGAAGGGAACACTGAAGCTTTCTTT
CSVGGKSEGNTEAFF
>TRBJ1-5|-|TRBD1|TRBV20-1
TGCAGTGCTTCTCACACCGGGACAGGGAGGGCCCAGCATTTT
CSASHTGTGRAQHF
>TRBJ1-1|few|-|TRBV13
TGTGCCAGCAGCAACTCACAGTGGACCGGGAACACTGAAGCTTTCTTT
CASSNSQWTGNTEAFF
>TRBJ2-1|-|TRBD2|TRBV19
TGTGCCAGTAGTATAGATGCAGCGGGGGTCCCTCTCAATGAGCAGTTCTTC
CASSIDAAGVPLNEQFF
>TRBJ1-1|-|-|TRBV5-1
TGCGCCAGCAGCTTGAACAGGCCCCCGAACACTGAAGCTTTCTTT
CASSLNRPPNTEAFF
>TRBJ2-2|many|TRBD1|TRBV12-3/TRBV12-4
TGTGCCAGCAGTTTCCCGGGACAGGGGCACGGGGAGCTGTTTTTT
CASSFPGQGHGELFF
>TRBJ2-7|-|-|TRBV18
TGTGCCAGCTCACCGATACCTGAGACGAAGGAGCAGTACTTC
CASSPIPETKEQYF
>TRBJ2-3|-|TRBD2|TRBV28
TGTGCCAGCACCCTACCCATAGCGGGGGGGCAAACAATTGTATTT
CASTLPIAGGQTIVF
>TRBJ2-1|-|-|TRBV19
TGTGCCAGTAGTGTGTACGGGGGCAGCTATAATGAGCAGTTCTTC
CASSVYGGSYNEQFF
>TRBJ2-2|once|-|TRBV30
TGTGCCTGGAACACTCAGGGGACGGACACCGGGGAGCTGTTTTTT
CAWNTQGTDTGELFF
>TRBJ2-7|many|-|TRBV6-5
TGTGCCAGCAGTTACTCGGGCTCCTACGAGCAGTACTTC
CASSYSGSYEQYF
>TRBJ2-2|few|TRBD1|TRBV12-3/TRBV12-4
TGTGCCAGCAATTTTCAGGGGGCGACCGGGGAGCTGTTTTTT
CASNFQGATGELFF
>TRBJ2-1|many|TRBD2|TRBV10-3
TGTGCCATCAGTGCGGCTGGGACTAGAGGAGTGAATGAGCAGTTCTTC
CAISAAGTRGVNEQFF
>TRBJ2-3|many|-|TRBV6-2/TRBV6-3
TGTGCCAGCAGCAGACGCGGGGAGTACACAGATACGCAGTATTTT
CASSRRGEYTDTQYF